The 25 T cell receptor beta chains below were found in one sample sequenced in a study of blood T cells in healthy people across ages. Alongside a J-beta primer mix, a sample-barcoded 5' primer served in a second PCR lasting roughly 6 to 11 cycles. A single record per CDR3 protein comes from TCRdb applying MiXCR to the 5' RACE reads. The sample lists about 1.5 million distinct CDR3 sequences; approximately 43% were seen once. Source material: blood. All receptors derive from a woman aged 18-29 years in good health.

This clonotype appeared a few times. V and J are TRBV25-1 and TRBJ2-1, with D maybe TRBD1 (6 bases). CDR1 and CDR2 (germline): MGHDK, SYGVNS. This CDR3 is 17 amino acids long. V was shortened by 7 bases and J by 0 bases, with 19 bases between the two germline ends. The CDR3 nucleotides read TGTGCCAGCAAGTCAGGGGCTGGCGTCTACTCCTACAATGAGCAGTTCTTC. Residues: CASKSGAGVYSYNEQFF. Full variable domain (outside the CDR3, taken from reference TRBV25-1 and TRBJ2-1): EADIYQTPRYLVIGTGKKITLECSQTMGHDKMYWYQQDPGMELHLIHYSYGVNSTEKGDLSSESTVSRIRTEHFPLTLESARPSHTSQYLCASKSGAGVYSYNEQFFGPGTRLTVL.

In its sample, this clonotype was seen once. J is TRBJ2-3 and V is TRBV4-1, with D hard to call. The V end was cut by 0 bases, the J end by 5 bases, with 18 bases between. The length of the CDR3 is 17 residues. Per germline, CDR1 MGHRA and CDR2 YSYEKL. CDR3 loop: CASSQDAATGWGDTQYF. The CDR3 DNA reads as TGCGCCAGCAGCCAAGATGCGGCCACTGGTTGGGGAGATACGCAGTATTTT.

This clonotype was seen a handful of times. The chain combines TRBV29-1 with TRBJ2-5, with TRBD1 as a possible D gene (5 bases). The CDR3 covers 13 residues. Germline V gene lookup returns CDR1 SQVTM and CDR2 ANQGSEA. Trimming pared 6 bases from V and 7 bases from J, leaving 18 bases between. This chain's CDR3 is CSVGLRTSPTQYF. The CDR3 region has the DNA TGCAGCGTGGGGCTTAGGACGTCGCCGACCCAGTACTTC. Variable domain in full (rest from reference TRBV29-1 and TRBJ2-5): SAVISQKPSRDICQRGTSLTIQCQVDSQVTMMFWYRQQPGQSLTLIATANQGSEATYESGFVIDKFPISRPNLTFSTLTVSNMSPEDSSIYLCSVGLRTSPTQYFGPGTRLLVL.

The V and J genes are TRBV6-6 and TRBJ2-7; 8 nucleotides align to TRBD1. Germline CDR1 MNHNY, CDR2 SVGAGI (reference sequence). V shed 5 bases, J shed 5 bases, and the junction held 11 bases outside the gene matches. This CDR3 contains 15 residues. CDR3 loop: CASSQGQGGVHEQYF. Written as DNA, the CDR3 is TGTGCCAGCAGTCAAGGACAGGGCGGTGTGCACGAGCAGTACTTC.

The chain combines TRBV3-1 with TRBJ1-5; D unclear. Per the germline V gene, CDR1 is LGHDT and CDR2 is YNNKEL (reference sequence). Deletions cut 1 base from V and 3 bases from J, with 10 bases between. The CDR3 length is 15 residues. CDR3 protein: CASSQVVGNNQPQHF. CDR3 nucleotide sequence: TGTGCCAGCAGCCAAGTCGTAGGAAACAATCAGCCCCAGCATTTT.

The CDR3 nucleotides read TGTGCCAGCAGCTTCTTTGCGGATGGCTACACCTTC. The encoded protein is CASSFFADGYTF. This chain connects TRBV7-2 to TRBJ1-2, with D uncertain. V lost 3 bases, J lost 6 bases, and 8 bases lay in between. The CDR3 length is 12 residues. Germline-derived CDR1 and CDR2 are SGHTA and FQGNSA.

The CDR3, as DNA: TGTGCCAGCAGTTATCGTGGGAACACCGCGGAAAAACTGTTTTTT. Translating gives CASSYRGNTAEKLFF. The rearrangement uses TRBV6-1 and TRBJ1-4; D is unclear. Germline assignment: CDR1 MNHNS and CDR2 SASEGT. V lost 5 bases, J lost 8 bases, and 18 bases lay in between. The CDR3 totals 15 residues.

In this sample, this clonotype turned up a few times. This chain joins TRBV10-3 and TRBJ2-3, with 7 positions matching TRBD2. The ends lost 8 bases at V and 4 bases at J; junction bases unmatched: 9. This CDR3 spans 14 amino acids. The germline V gene has CDR1 ENHRY and CDR2 SYGVKD. CDR3 nucleotides: TGTGCCATCCAGAGGGAGGGAGGTGCAGATACGCAGTATTTT. Translation gives CAIQREGGADTQYF.

This clonotype was observed a handful of times. The chain joins TRBV28 to TRBJ1-4, with 10 positions matching TRBD1. The CDR3 is 10 residues long. With 10 bases clipped from V and 16 bases from J, the junction kept 6 bases outside the gene matches. From germline, CDR1 is MDHEN and CDR2 SYDVKM. The DNA of the CDR3 is TGTGCCACCGGGGACAGGGGTGCGTTTTTT. Translated, it gives CATGDRGAFF.

This clonotype appeared many times. CDR3 residues: CASSLTGPRTDTQYF. CDR3 coding DNA: TGCGCCAGCAGCCTGACAGGACCCCGCACAGATACGCAGTATTTT. V and J are TRBV4-1 and TRBJ2-3; D may be TRBD1 (6 bases). The CDR3 extends over 15 amino acids. V lost 4 bases to trimming and J lost 1 base, with 12 bases between them. The germline V gene has CDR1 MGHRA and CDR2 YSYEKL.

V usage is TRBV9 and J usage is TRBJ2-1, with 10 bases lining up with TRBD1. The V and J ends lost 0 bases and 7 bases, in that order; junction bases with no gene match: 1. This CDR3 region has 14 residues. CDR1 and CDR2 (germline): SGDLS, YYNGEE. The CDR3 coding sequence is TGTGCCAGCAGCGTAGTGGACAGGGGGAATGAGCAGTTCTTC. Translated: CASSVVDRGNEQFF.

This clonotype turned up a few times. The rearrangement links TRBV20-1 to TRBJ2-1; D is ambiguous. V shed 0 bases and J shed 7 bases, with 16 bases lying between them. The germline V gene has CDR1 DFQATT and CDR2 SNEGSKA (reference sequence). The CDR3 spans 15 residues. As DNA, the CDR3 is TGCAGTGCTAGAGATCGGTACTATAGTGATAATGAGCAGTTCTTC. It is translated as CSARDRYYSDNEQFF.

This clonotype was seen ten or more times. The rearrangement uses TRBV5-5 and TRBJ1-2, with 7 bases fitting TRBD1. V shed 2 bases and J 3 bases; nucleotides not matched to a gene: 4. The germline V gene encodes CDR1 SGHKS and CDR2 YYEKEE (reference sequence). The CDR3 has 14 residues. CDR3 loop: CASSFQGGDYGYTF. CDR3 nucleotide sequence: TGTGCCAGCAGCTTCCAGGGGGGAGACTATGGCTACACCTTC.

The chain employs TRBV28 and TRBJ2-1; 7 nucleotides match TRBD1. V was pared by 5 bases and J by 10 bases, with 8 bases of the junction left unmatched. CDR3 size: 13 residues. The germline CDR1 and CDR2 sequences are MDHEN and SYDVKM. CDR3 protein: CASSPGQTYEQFF. In DNA form, the CDR3 reads TGTGCCAGCAGTCCGGGACAGACCTACGAGCAGTTCTTC.

This clonotype has only a few counts. CDR3: CASRVSRGHNGYTF. The CDR3 nucleotides read TGTGCCAGCAGGGTTTCCAGGGGGCACAATGGCTACACCTTC. The rearrangement links TRBV28 to TRBJ1-2, with 8 bases lining up with TRBD1. This CDR3 region has 14 residues. V lost 6 bases, J lost 6 bases, and 9 bases stayed unmatched. Germline V CDR1 and CDR2: MDHEN, SYDVKM.

V gene TRBV5-8 combines with J gene TRBJ2-4; TRBD1 aligns across 10 bases. Matching the DNA end better, TRBJ2-5 makes the J call doubtful. CDR1 and CDR2 from the germline V gene are SGHTS and YDEGEE. This CDR3 contains 15 residues. CDR3 loop: CASSPLRDRGETQYF. CDR3 bases: TGTGCCAGCAGCCCTCTCCGGGACAGGGGAGAGACCCAGTACTTC.

As to this clonotype: A much larger clone is a single base away; this may be a read error. The genes are TRBV2 and TRBJ2-7; D not resolved. CDR1 and CDR2 from the germline V gene are SNHLY and FYNNEI. The V end lost 8 bases, the J end lost 8 bases, and 19 bases lay between the germline ends. The CDR3 is 13 amino acids. In DNA form, the CDR3 reads TGTGCCAGCGGGGTGAGGACCTACGCTCAGCAGTACTTC. Translating it yields CASGVRTYAQQYF.

This clonotype was picked up a small number of times. J is TRBJ2-3 and V is TRBV15; tentatively, D is TRBD1 (7 bases). CDR1 is LNHNV, CDR2 YYDKDF, per germline (reference sequence). The CDR3 consists of 15 residues. V was pared by 2 bases and J by 3 bases, with 12 bases between. CDR3 loop: CATSRQGEETDTQYF. In DNA, the CDR3 is TGTGCCACCAGCAGACAGGGGGAGGAAACAGATACGCAGTATTTT.

This clonotype was counted between two and nine times. This rearrangement joins TRBV7-3 to TRBJ2-2; 10 bases map to TRBD2. CDR1 is SGHTA and CDR2 is FQGTGA in the germline V gene. The J segment lost 3 bases and the V segment lost 1 base, leaving 2 bases of the junction unmatched. The CDR3 loop spans 16 amino acids. CDR3 in amino acids: CASSLSLAGDTGELFF. CDR3 bases: TGTGCCAGCAGCTTAAGCCTAGCGGGAGACACCGGGGAGCTGTTTTTT.

A few counts support this clonotype. V usage is TRBV11-2 and J usage is TRBJ2-7; no firm D call. This CDR3 has 14 residues. V was pared by 1 base and J by 2 bases, with 9 bases between. The germline V gene has CDR1 SGHAT and CDR2 FQNNGV. The CDR3 DNA is TGTGCCAGCAGCTTAGGTCCCAGGCCCTACGAGCAGTACTTC. It specifies CASSLGPRPYEQYF. Using reference TRBV11-2 and TRBJ2-7 for the parts outside the CDR3, the full variable domain is EAGVAQSPRYKIIEKRQSVAFWCNPISGHATLYWYQQILGQGPKLLIQFQNNGVVDDSQLPKDRFSAERLKGVDSTLKIQPAKLEDSAVYLCASSLGPRPYEQYFGPGTRLTVT.

CDR3 DNA sequence: TGCGCCAGCAGCCAGGGACTTATCGCCCTGCAAAAACTGTTTTTT. It specifies CASSQGLIALQKLFF. The chain has TRBV4-3 and TRBJ1-4; weak D call: TRBD1 (5 bases). Trimming shortened V by 3 bases and J by 9 bases, and 17 bases separated the two germline ends. The CDR3 has 15 amino acids. Germline-derived CDR1 and CDR2 are LGHNA and YSLEER.

The rearrangement uses TRBV5-1 and TRBJ2-3; no clear D. Germline CDR1 is SGHRS and CDR2 is YFSETQ. CDR3 length equals 15 residues. Between the trimmed V and J ends, which lost 1 base and 6 bases, there was a span of 15 bases. Written as DNA, the CDR3 is TGCGCCAGCAGCTTGACGGGTCACCTCACGGATACGCAGTATTTT. Its protein is CASSLTGHLTDTQYF.

This clonotype was seen a handful of times. The V call is TRBV29-1, the J call TRBJ2-7, with D perhaps matching TRBD2 (5 bases). CDR3 size: 13 residues. Germline CDR1 is SQVTM and CDR2 is ANQGSEA. The V and J ends lost 2 bases and 3 bases respectively, with 11 bases between them. This CDR3 is CSVETGMGYEQYF. The CDR3 DNA sequence: TGCAGCGTTGAAACGGGGATGGGCTACGAGCAGTACTTC.

This clonotype was found a few times. The chain is built from TRBV6-2 or TRBV6-3 and TRBJ2-1, with 10 bases matching TRBD1. The CDR3 sequence is 15 residues long. J was trimmed by 6 bases and V by 6 bases; bases with no gene match: 8. The V gene's germline CDR1 is MNHEY and CDR2 SVGEGT. The chain's CDR3 is CASRTTGTGVNEQFF. The CDR3 DNA reads TGTGCCAGCAGGACCACCGGGACAGGGGTCAATGAGCAGTTCTTC.

This clonotype appeared a few times. The rearrangement links TRBV12-3 or TRBV12-4 to TRBJ2-5; TRBD1 is a possible D gene (5 bases). The length of the CDR3 is 15 residues. V was shortened by 3 bases and J by 2 bases, with 13 bases between the two germline ends. CDR3 sequence: CASSFSNRHQETQYF. The CDR3 coding sequence is TGTGCCAGCAGTTTCTCAAACAGGCATCAAGAGACCCAGTACTTC.